A single sample is the source of the 29 T cell receptor beta chains below, sequenced in a study of shared clonotypes between healthy human individuals. The repertoire was sequenced with immunoSEQ multiplex PCR; TCRdb's copy has only in-frame clones and lacks some. The sample holds 400,000 to 600,000 clones, around 79% seen once. Sequenced material: PBMCs. The receptors originated from a woman in her forties in good health. Some clones in this sample may be carry-over from other donors' samples.

This chain links TRBV6-5 with TRBJ1-1, with 7 bases lining up with TRBD1. V shed 8 bases and J 4 bases; nucleotides not matched to a gene: 10. The CDR3 consists of 14 residues. Germline V CDR1 and CDR2: MNHEY, SVGAGI. In nucleotides, the CDR3 is TGTGCCAGCTTTACTCCAGGGGGAGGCACTGAAGCTTTCTTT. This sequence encodes CASFTPGGGTEAFF.

The chain links TRBV28 to TRBJ2-6; weak D call: TRBD2 (6 bases). Germline CDR1 and CDR2: MDHEN and SYDVKM. The CDR3 spans 14 residues. V was trimmed by 6 bases and J by 1 base, leaving 7 bases between them. CDR3 sequence reads: CASRAGSGANVLTF. CDR3 DNA sequence: TGTGCCAGCAGAGCGGGTTCTGGGGCCAACGTCCTGACTTTC.

The genes are TRBV11-2 and TRBJ2-2; no definite D call. Germline V gives CDR1 SGHAT, CDR2 FQNNGV. The V and J ends lost 5 bases and 4 bases respectively, with 14 bases between them. The CDR3 sequence is 15 residues long. CDR3 bases: TGTGCCAGCAGCGCCCTCCGGGTTCGCACCGGGGAGCTGTTTTTT. It translates to CASSALRVRTGELFF.

The chain recombines TRBV7-2 with TRBJ2-1; 10 bases agree with TRBD2. The ends lost 5 bases at V and 5 bases at J; junction bases unmatched: 6. Germline lookup yields CDR1 SGHTA and CDR2 FQGNSA. The CDR3 sequence is 15 residues long. CDR3 bases: TGTGCCAGCAGCCTCCTAGGACTAGCGGACAATGAGCAGTTCTTC. Translating gives CASSLLGLADNEQFF.

The rearrangement joins TRBV19 to TRBJ2-7; 7 nucleotides match TRBD1. The CDR3 is 14 amino acids. V shed 4 bases, J shed 3 bases, and the junction held 6 bases outside the gene matches. Germline V lookup: CDR1 LNHDA, CDR2 SQIVND (reference sequence). The CDR3 sequence: CASSRSGGIYEQYF. The CDR3 DNA reads as TGTGCCAGTAGTAGGTCAGGGGGAATCTACGAGCAGTACTTC.

Comment on this clone: Different DNA sequences within this sample yield the same CDR3. J is TRBJ1-1 and V is TRBV5-1; D may be TRBD1 (5 bases). The CDR3 is 13 amino acids. V shed 2 bases and J shed 3 bases, with 8 bases lying between them. Germline V gene data show CDR1 as SGHRS and CDR2 as YFSETQ. This chain's CDR3 is CASSFGGDTEAFF. CDR3 coding DNA: TGCGCCAGCAGCTTCGGGGGGGACACTGAAGCTTTCTTT.

The V call is TRBV30, the J call TRBJ2-7; D uncertain. V lost 0 bases to trimming and J lost 6 bases, with 12 bases between them. The germline CDR1 and CDR2 sequences are GTSNPN and SVGIG (reference sequence). The length of the CDR3 is 13 residues. The CDR3 DNA reads as TGTGCCTGGAGTGTAAGGGCTTTGTCCGAGCAGTACTTC. Residues: CAWSVRALSEQYF.

The rearrangement uses TRBV14 and TRBJ1-6; the D gene is possibly TRBD1 (6 bases). Germline V CDR1 and CDR2: SGHDN, FVKESK. Trimming took off 6 bases at V and 10 bases at J, with 13 bases between the two ends. The CDR3 sequence is 13 residues long. The CDR3 region has the DNA TGTGCCAGCAGTTTCAGGGGAGGGTCACCCCTCCACTTT. It yields the protein CASSFRGGSPLHF.

This chain joins TRBV28 and TRBJ2-7; possibly TRBD1 for D (6 bases). The ends were cut back, 3 bases at V and 9 bases at J, with 18 bases in the middle. The CDR3 extends over 14 amino acids. Germline V CDR1 and CDR2: MDHEN, SYDVKM. The CDR3 is CASSFGQGSMGQYF. The CDR3 region has the DNA TGTGCCAGCAGTTTTGGGCAGGGGAGTATGGGGCAGTACTTC.

This clone was picked up one time. The chain uses TRBV7-8 and TRBJ2-3, with 7 bases identical to TRBD1. V gave up 5 bases and J gave up 6 bases; unmatched junction bases: 5. Per germline, CDR1 SGHVS and CDR2 FQNEAQ. The CDR3 has 13 amino acids. CDR3 sequence reads: CASSQWTGDTQYF. In DNA form, the CDR3 reads TGTGCCAGCAGCCAATGGACAGGCGATACGCAGTATTTT. The full variable domain, with the rest looked up from reference TRBV7-8 and TRBJ2-3, is GAGVSQSPRYKVAKRGQDVALRCDPISGHVSLFWYQQALGQGPEFLTYFQNEAQLDKSGLPSDRFFAERPEGSVSTLKIQRTQQEDSAVYLCASSQWTGDTQYFGPGTRLTVL.

The chain carries TRBV30 and TRBJ2-1, with TRBD2 identical over 14 bases. The germline CDR1 and CDR2 sequences are GTSNPN and SVGIG (reference sequence). This CDR3 contains 15 residues. Unmatched junction bases numbered 3, after V lost 0 bases and J lost 8 bases. The DNA of the CDR3 is TGTGCCTGGAGTGTAGGGACTAGCGGGAGCCATGAGCAGTTCTTC. Translated: CAWSVGTSGSHEQFF.

The V and J genes are TRBV7-3 and TRBJ2-2; 14 bases line up with TRBD2. The CDR3 totals 17 residues. Per the germline V gene, CDR1 is SGHTA and CDR2 is FQGTGA. V shed 5 bases and J 4 bases; nucleotides not matched to a gene: 6. The DNA of the CDR3 is TGTGCCAGCAGCCCTCCCGGGACTAGCGGGAGCACCGGGGAGCTGTTTTTT. It is translated as CASSPPGTSGSTGELFF.

The count of this clone is one. This chain links TRBV14 with TRBJ2-2; TRBD2 aligns across 9 bases. CDR3 length equals 17 residues. J gave up 2 bases and V 6 bases, and 10 bases lay outside the gene matches. Looked up from germline, CDR1 is SGHDN and CDR2 is FVKESK. This CDR3 reads CASRPLGSGGNTGELFF. CDR3 DNA sequence: TGTGCCAGCAGGCCGTTGGGTAGCGGGGGAAACACCGGGGAGCTGTTTTTT.

The chain recombines TRBV28 with TRBJ2-7, with TRBD1 as a possible D gene (7 bases). Trimming took off 3 bases at V and 6 bases at J, with 18 bases between the two ends. Per the germline V gene, CDR1 is MDHEN and CDR2 is SYDVKM. The CDR3 is 15 amino acids. CDR3 region: CASSFKAGGLGEQYF. CDR3 in DNA: TGTGCCAGCAGTTTCAAGGCAGGGGGGTTGGGCGAGCAGTACTTC. Filled out from reference TRBV28 and TRBJ2-7, the complete variable domain reads DVKVTQSSRYLVKRTGEKVFLECVQDMDHENMFWYRQDPGLGLRLIYFSYDVKMKEKGDIPEGYSVSREKKERFSLILESASTNQTSMYLCASSFKAGGLGEQYFGPGTRLTVT.

This chain joins TRBV15 and TRBJ2-5, with TRBD2 matching 7 bases. Germline assignment: CDR1 LNHNV and CDR2 YYDKDF (reference sequence). Losses at the gene ends were 1 base for V and 5 bases for J; bases not matched to a gene: 1. The CDR3 has 13 residues. The CDR3 bases are TGTGCCACCAGCAGAGGCGGGAGTGAGACCCAGTACTTC. Its protein is CATSRGGSETQYF.

A few counts support this clone. This chain joins TRBV28 and TRBJ1-5; 8 bases align to TRBD1. The CDR3 has 16 residues. Germline CDR1 MDHEN, CDR2 SYDVKM. Trimming took 3 bases from V and 2 from J; bases not matched to a gene: 6. The CDR3 DNA is TGTGCCAGCAGTTTGGCAGGGGGCGCGGGCAATCAGCCCCAGCATTTT. As protein: CASSLAGGAGNQPQHF.

The chain joins TRBV21-1 to TRBJ2-5; the table calls TRBD2, which could not be checked here. TRBV21-1 is a pseudogene locus. The CDR3 loop spans 14 amino acids. The CDR3 here is CASSKVVGEETQYF. CDR3 DNA: TGTGCCAGCAGCAAAGTGGTCGGGGAAGAGACCCAGTACTTC.

The CDR3: CASSDGTSGSETQYF. CDR3 in DNA: TGTGCCAGCAGCGATGGGACTAGCGGGTCGGAGACCCAGTACTTC. The V and J genes are TRBV9 and TRBJ2-5; 12 positions agree with TRBD2. CDR1 is SGDLS, CDR2 YYNGEE, per germline. This CDR3 is 15 amino acids long. V shed 3 bases and J 5 bases; nucleotides not matched to a gene: 5. Variable domain in full (rest from reference TRBV9 and TRBJ2-5): DSGVTQTPKHLITATGQRVTLRCSPRSGDLSVYWYQQSLDQGLQFLIQYYNGEERAKGNILERFSAQQFPDLHSELNLSSLELGDSALYFCASSDGTSGSETQYFGPGTRLLVL.

The chain is built from TRBV27 and TRBJ2-7; 11 bases fit TRBD1. Unmatched junction bases numbered 3, after V lost 8 bases and J lost 0 bases. The CDR3 consists of 14 residues. The germline V gene has CDR1 MNHEY and CDR2 SMNVEV (reference sequence). CDR3 loop: CASYGTGGSYEQYF. The CDR3 coding sequence is TGTGCCAGCTATGGGACAGGGGGCTCCTACGAGCAGTACTTC.

The V and J genes are TRBV28 and TRBJ2-1; D not resolved. Germline V lookup: CDR1 MDHEN, CDR2 SYDVKM. V was clipped by 5 bases and J by 3 bases, with 5 bases between them. This CDR3 is 12 amino acids long. The chain's CDR3 is CASSTNYNEQFF. Written as DNA, the CDR3 is TGTGCCAGCAGTACTAACTACAATGAGCAGTTCTTC.

This clone showed up just once. The genes are TRBV2 and TRBJ2-7; D uncertain. The CDR3 runs 12 residues. The V end was cut by 4 bases, the J end by 6 bases, with 10 bases between. The germline V gene has CDR1 SNHLY and CDR2 FYNNEI. CDR3 coding DNA: TGTGCCAGCAGTGTTAATGGGATCGAGCAGTACTTC. It codes for CASSVNGIEQYF.

V gene TRBV9 combines with J gene TRBJ2-6, with a weak D call TRBD1 (5 bases). V lost 0 bases and J lost 3, with 7 bases in between. This CDR3 spans 15 amino acids. Germline V CDR1 and CDR2: SGDLS, YYNGEE. The CDR3 sequence is CASSVVGVGANVLTF. CDR3 nucleotides: TGTGCCAGCAGCGTAGTAGGGGTTGGGGCCAACGTCCTGACTTTC. Complete variable domain (other parts from reference TRBV9 and TRBJ2-6): DSGVTQTPKHLITATGQRVTLRCSPRSGDLSVYWYQQSLDQGLQFLIQYYNGEERAKGNILERFSAQQFPDLHSELNLSSLELGDSALYFCASSVVGVGANVLTFGAGSRLTVL.

For this clone: Other DNA variants within this sample encode the same CDR3. The CDR3 sequence is CASSVGASSYNEQFF. CDR3 bases: TGTGCCAGCAGCGTAGGCGCCAGCTCCTACAATGAGCAGTTCTTC. The chain is built from TRBV9 and TRBJ2-1; D call uncertain. The CDR3 runs 15 residues. With 0 bases removed from V and 0 bases from J, the gap between germline ends came to 7 bases. Germline V gene lookup returns CDR1 SGDLS and CDR2 YYNGEE.

The rearrangement uses TRBV11-1 and TRBJ2-3; 7 nucleotides line up with TRBD1. Unmatched junction bases numbered 1, after V lost 5 bases and J lost 5 bases. This CDR3 region has 12 residues. Germline V lookup: CDR1 SGHAT, CDR2 FQDESV (reference sequence). As DNA, the CDR3 is TGTGCCAGCAGCAGGGACAGAGATACGCAGTATTTT. Translated, it gives CASSRDRDTQYF.

The chain uses TRBV9 and TRBJ2-2, with D unclear. Trimming removed 4 bases from V and 6 bases from J, with 13 bases in between. Germline lookup yields CDR1 SGDLS and CDR2 YYNGEE. This CDR3 region has 14 residues. CDR3 loop: CASSPGPVPGELFF. The CDR3 DNA follows: TGTGCCAGCAGCCCGGGCCCTGTCCCCGGGGAGCTGTTTTTT. The whole variable domain, remainder taken from reference TRBV9 and TRBJ2-2, is DSGVTQTPKHLITATGQRVTLRCSPRSGDLSVYWYQQSLDQGLQFLIQYYNGEERAKGNILERFSAQQFPDLHSELNLSSLELGDSALYFCASSPGPVPGELFFGEGSRLTVL.

In the case of this clone: The sample carries other DNA sequences with the same CDR3. This chain uses TRBV2 with TRBJ1-2; D possibly corresponds to TRBD1 (6 bases). This CDR3 region has 13 residues. V shed 6 bases and J shed 4 bases, with 12 bases lying between them. Germline V gene lookup returns CDR1 SNHLY and CDR2 FYNNEI. The CDR3 DNA reads as TGTGCCAGCAGAGGTGACAGGTCCTATGGCTACACCTTC. This gives the protein CASRGDRSYGYTF.

In its sample, this clone was seen a few times. The chain employs TRBV5-1 and TRBJ2-1; 8 bases align to TRBD2. The CDR3 loop spans 16 amino acids. The V and J ends lost 0 bases and 9 bases, in that order; junction bases with no gene match: 11. Germline loops: CDR1 SGHRS, CDR2 YFSETQ. The CDR3 region is CASSLDGTSGVSEQFF. CDR3 bases: TGCGCCAGCAGCTTGGATGGGACTAGTGGCGTTAGTGAGCAGTTCTTC.

V usage is TRBV19 and J usage is TRBJ2-3, with 12 bases identical to TRBD2. The germline V gene encodes CDR1 LNHDA and CDR2 SQIVND (reference sequence). This CDR3 region has 17 residues. J was trimmed by 1 base and V by 1 base; bases with no gene match: 3. The CDR3 sequence: CASSIVASGRGTDTQYF. CDR3 sequence (DNA): TGTGCCAGTAGTATAGTAGCTAGCGGGAGGGGCACAGATACGCAGTATTTT.

The V gene is TRBV10-1, the J gene TRBJ2-2; D unclear. Per the germline V gene, CDR1 is WNHNN and CDR2 is SYGVQD (reference sequence). The V gene lost 4 bases and the J gene lost 0 bases, with 6 bases spanning the gap. The CDR3 has 14 residues. The CDR3 spells CASSVRSNTGELFF. CDR3 sequence (DNA): TGCGCCAGCAGTGTTCGCTCGAACACCGGGGAGCTGTTTTTT.